These T cell receptor beta chains were read from a single sample in a study of blood T cell repertoires in COVID-19. The assay was immunoSEQ multiplex PCR, and TCRdb's table has in-frame clones only and misses some. The sample holds more than 85,000 clones, around 80% seen once. Specimen: peripheral blood. These receptors came from a human donor in a cohort sampled during active or convalescent COVID-19. Each CDR3 is given with its conserved first and last residue. The D gene is left open where the match is weak. Only some rows state a clone size, as once, few, many or a class for expanded clones.

J gene | D gene | clone size | V gene | CDR3 protein | CDR3 DNA
TRBJ2-1 | TRBD2 | once | TRBV18 | CASSPRGLASNEQFF | TGTGCCAGCTCACCAAGGGGACTAGCGTCTAATGAGCAGTTCTTC
TRBJ2-1 | TRBD1 | - | TRBV7-9 | CASSQPISGTGDGEQFF | TGTGCCAGCAGCCAACCCATTTCCGGGACAGGAGACGGTGAGCAGTTCTTC
TRBJ2-7 | - | - | TRBV28 | CASSPQDRGSYEQYF | TGTGCCAGCAGTCCACAGGACAGAGGGAGCTACGAGCAGTACTTC
TRBJ2-3 | TRBD2 | once | TRBV5-4 | CASSPVRTSGSADTQYF | TGTGCCAGCAGCCCTGTACGGACTAGCGGGAGTGCAGATACGCAGTATTTT
TRBJ1-1 | TRBD1 | - | TRBV27 | CASRAGTGNTEAFF | TGTGCCAGCAGGGCCGGGACAGGGAACACTGAAGCTTTCTTT
TRBJ2-1 | TRBD2 | - | TRBV7-2 | CASRYLAGGTNEQFF | TGTGCCAGCAGGTATCTAGCGGGGGGTACCAATGAGCAGTTCTTC
TRBJ2-7 | TRBD2 | - | TRBV4-3 | CASSRRLAGFYEQYF | TGCGCCAGCAGCCGTAGACTAGCGGGATTCTACGAGCAGTACTTC
TRBJ2-2 | TRBD2 | - | TRBV19 | CASSRGLAGPAGLSGELFF | TGTGCCAGTAGTCGTGGACTAGCGGGTCCCGCGGGATTGTCCGGGGAGCTGTTTTTT
TRBJ2-5 | - | few | TRBV5-1 | CASSLGEAGETQYF | TGCGCCAGCAGCTTGGGGGAGGCGGGGGAGACCCAGTACTTC
TRBJ1-1 | - | - | TRBV4-3 | CASSQRQNREAFF | TGCGCCAGCAGCCAGAGACAAAACCGGGAAGCTTTCTTT
TRBJ2-5 | - | - | TRBV7-2 | CASSLSGEGTQYF | TGTGCCAGCAGCTTATCAGGGGAGGGGACCCAGTACTTC
TRBJ2-7 | TRBD1 | - | TRBV28 | CASRINRDSNYEQYF | TGTGCCAGCAGAATTAACCGGGACAGCAACTACGAGCAGTACTTC
TRBJ2-7 | TRBD2 | once | TRBV5-1 | CASTRGSGGPSYEQYF | TGCGCCAGCACCAGGGGGAGCGGGGGGCCCTCCTACGAGCAGTACTTC
TRBJ2-7 | - | - | TRBV28 | CASNSGLSYEQYF | TGTGCCAGCAACTCGGGACTTTCCTACGAGCAGTACTTC
TRBJ2-3 | - | - | TRBV7-2 | CASSLPGYTDTQYF | TGTGCCAGTAGCTTGCCCGGGTACACAGATACGCAGTATTTT
TRBJ1-6 | - | few | TRBV6-2/TRBV6-3 | CASSSRQESPLHF | TGTGCCAGCAGCTCGAGGCAAGAGTCACCCCTCCACTTT
TRBJ2-7 | TRBD2 | - | TRBV6-5 | CASTPVAGHYEQYF | TGTGCCAGCACCCCAGTAGCGGGACACTACGAGCAGTACTTC
TRBJ2-7 | TRBD2 | few | TRBV6-2/TRBV6-3 | CASSASGRYEQYF | TGTGCCAGCAGTGCGAGCGGGAGATACGAGCAGTACTTC
TRBJ2-7 | - | - | TRBV27 | CASSSTGFYYEQYF | TGTGCCAGCAGTTCGACGGGTTTCTACTACGAGCAGTACTTC
TRBJ2-7 | - | - | TRBV2 | CASSVTAASSYEQYF | TGTGCCAGCAGTGTGACGGCAGCTAGTTCCTACGAGCAGTACTTC
TRBJ2-1 | TRBD2 | many | TRBV11-3 | CASSLGSSGFYEQFF | TGTGCCAGCAGCTTAGGGAGTAGCGGGTTCTATGAGCAGTTCTTC
TRBJ2-1 | TRBD1 | - | TRBV18 | CASSPGQGNEQFF | TGTGCCAGCTCACCAGGACAGGGTAATGAGCAGTTCTTC
TRBJ1-2 | TRBD1 | - | TRBV7-3 | CASSSHPGQGAPLSYGYTF | TGTGCCAGCAGCTCACACCCGGGGCAGGGGGCCCCACTTAGCTATGGCTACACCTTC
TRBJ1-3 | - | - | TRBV27 | CARTLTGNSGNTIYF | TGTGCCAGGACATTGACAGGCAACTCTGGAAACACCATATATTTT
TRBJ2-7 | TRBD2 | - | TRBV6-2/TRBV6-3 | CASSYSIPHGGFYEQYF | TGTGCCAGCAGTTACTCGATCCCCCACGGGGGGTTCTACGAGCAGTACTTC
TRBJ1-4 | - | - | TRBV5-1 | CASSPGQINEKLFF | TGCGCCAGCAGCCCCGGACAGATAAATGAAAAACTGTTTTTT
TRBJ1-5 | - | - | TRBV7-9 | CASSQGTGSNQPQHF | TGTGCCAGCAGCCAGGGGACGGGGAGCAATCAGCCCCAGCATTTT
TRBJ2-5 | TRBD2 | once | TRBV15 | CATSRGPGGGETQYF | TGCGCCACCAGCAGAGGTCCCGGGGGGGGAGAGACCCAGTACTTC
TRBJ2-7 | - | - | TRBV5-5 | CASSRSGTVGAYEQYF | TGTGCCAGCAGCCGTAGCGGGACAGTTGGGGCCTACGAGCAGTACTTC
TRBJ2-7 | TRBD2 | - | TRBV6-6 | CASSVGTSVFPYEQYF | TGTGCCAGCAGTGTTGGGACTAGCGTTTTCCCCTACGAGCAGTACTTC
TRBJ2-7 | - | - | TRBV16 | CASSPRGGYEQYF | TGTGCCAGCAGCCCCCGAGGAGGGTACGAGCAGTACTTC
TRBJ1-6 | - | medium-sized | TRBV19 | CASSTATYNSPLHF | TGTGCCAGCTCGACAGCAACTTATAATTCACCCCTCCACTTT
TRBJ1-5 | - | - | TRBV19 | CASTIEGQINQPQHF | TGTGCCAGTACCATAGAGGGGCAGATCAATCAGCCCCAGCATTTT
TRBJ2-3 | TRBD2 | - | TRBV5-4 | CASSWLGGRGTDTQYF | TGTGCCAGCAGCTGGCTGGGCGGGAGGGGGACAGATACGCAGTATTTT
TRBJ2-3 | TRBD2 | - | TRBV7-2 | CASSLAGGTTDTQYF | TGTGCCAGCAGCTTAGCGGGAGGGACCACAGATACGCAGTATTTT
TRBJ1-2 | - | - | TRBV19 | CASSILNGQNYGYTF | TGTGCCAGTAGTATCCTCAATGGCCAAAACTATGGCTACACCTTC
TRBJ1-5 | - | few | TRBV6-2/TRBV6-3 | CASSYMQGNQPQHF | TGTGCCAGCAGTTACATGCAGGGTAATCAGCCCCAGCATTTT
TRBJ2-7 | TRBD1 | - | TRBV25-1 | CASSEYTGTASIYEQYF | TGTGCCAGCAGTGAATATACAGGGACAGCGTCGATCTACGAGCAGTACTTC
TRBJ2-7 | TRBD1 | once | TRBV28 | CASSSSDPLWTGRNEQYF | TGTGCCAGCAGTTCCTCTGACCCTTTATGGACAGGTCGAAACGAGCAGTACTTC
TRBJ1-5 | TRBD1 | - | TRBV18 | CASSPPGTAGNQPQHF | TGTGCCAGCTCGCCACCCGGGACAGCCGGGAATCAGCCCCAGCATTTT
TRBJ1-1 | TRBD1 | - | TRBV28 | CASSSLSRGRKGTEAFF | TGTGCCAGCAGTTCCTTGTCGAGGGGGCGTAAGGGCACTGAAGCTTTCTTT
TRBJ1-2 | TRBD1 | few | TRBV19 | CASIRQGKGYGYTF | TGTGCCAGTATCCGACAGGGGAAGGGCTATGGCTACACCTTC
TRBJ1-2 | - | - | TRBV7-9 | CASSGDMAYGYTF | TGTGCCAGCAGCGGGGACATGGCCTATGGCTACACCTTC
TRBJ2-1 | TRBD2 | - | TRBV9 | CASSASGGSLNEQFF | TGTGCCAGCAGCGCATCGGGAGGGAGTCTCAATGAGCAGTTCTTC
TRBJ1-4 | - | - | TRBV7-9 | CASSPRRWDNVANEKLFF | TGTGCCAGCAGCCCCCGTCGCTGGGACAACGTAGCTAATGAAAAACTGTTTTTT